The T cell receptor (beta chain) described here comes from a study of T cell changes during pregnancy in multiple sclerosis (dated by TCRdb to between 2018 and 2021). In the study overall: In women with multiple sclerosis, the researchers looked at how the T cell repertoire shifted as pregnancy progressed.

CDR1 and CDR2 are drawn from the germline V gene: MRHNA, SNTAGT. V lost 0 bases and J lost 5 bases; the stretch between them is 7 bases long. The CDR3 starts with the cysteine, ends with the phenylalanine, and has 14 residues. The entry retains the CDR3 DNA only, 42 bases that are in frame from base 1. On this clone itself: This receptor's antigen is unknown. Per-base qualities were not stored, and no clone one base away is much larger.

The library was prepared using the immunoSEQ multiplex PCR assay. TCRdb took this table from immuneACCESS and kept in-frame rearrangements with V and J called. Such tables lack part of the clones; where checked against another copy, unresolved V genes explain under half of the gap, and the rest is unexplained. This sample has some 140,000 clones in its table, and about 96% of those were observed once. Over 0.35% of the sample belongs to the ten largest clones. This chain joins TRBV6-4 to TRBJ2-2, with the D gene not confidently named. This TCR was recovered from a female donor with multiple sclerosis, enrolled in a pregnancy study. The sample in question was peripheral blood, obtained after pregnancy. The DNA sequence reads TGTGCCAGCAGTGACTCGAGTTGGACCGGGGAGCTGTTTTTT. Its translation reads: CASSDSSWTGELFF.